The 27 T cell receptor beta chains below all came from one sample that was sequenced in a study of technical replicates of blood from several donors (dated by TCRdb to about 2017). Library method: the immunoSEQ multiplex PCR assay. In its TCRdb copy, this immuneACCESS table keeps in-frame sequences only and misses some clones. Where compared with another copy, unresolved V genes explain less than half of these, and the others have no known cause. This sample comprises 55,000 to 70,000 clones, approximately 89% of them detected only once. 4.8% of the sample comes from the top ten. Material: PBMCs. These receptors all stem from a human donor in good health. Some clones in this sample may be carry-over from other donors' samples.

The J gene is TRBJ1-2, the V gene TRBV7-2; D is possibly TRBD1 (5 bases). In germline, CDR1 is SGHTA, CDR2 FQGNSA. V was shortened by 2 bases and J by 8 bases, with 12 bases between the two germline ends. CDR3 length equals 13 residues. This CDR3 reads CASSLNQGSGYTF. CDR3 bases: TGTGCCAGCAGCTTAAATCAGGGATCAGGCTACACCTTC.

This clone came up a few times. The gene calls are TRBV6-5 and TRBJ1-1; D remains ambiguous. This CDR3 has 11 residues. Trimming took off 6 bases at V and 11 bases at J, with 13 bases between the two ends. Per germline, CDR1 MNHEY and CDR2 SVGAGI. DNA for the CDR3: TGTGCCAGCAGGCTACGAGGGCTTGCTTTCTTT. Translation gives CASRLRGLAFF.

This clone was seen just once. This rearrangement joins TRBV7-2 to TRBJ2-5; 7 nucleotides agree with TRBD1. Trimming took 9 bases from V and 3 from J; bases not matched to a gene: 4. Per the germline V gene, CDR1 is SGHTA and CDR2 is FQGNSA. This CDR3 is 12 amino acids long. CDR3 protein: CASTGDEETQYF. The DNA of the CDR3 is TGTGCCAGTACAGGGGATGAAGAGACCCAGTACTTC.

This chain links TRBV7-3 with TRBJ2-1; 15 bases map to TRBD2. The trim removed 5 bases at V and 8 bases at J, leaving 4 bases unmatched. CDR3 length equals 15 residues. Germline loops: CDR1 SGHTA, CDR2 FQGTGA. CDR3 protein: CASSRTSGGAHEQFF. The CDR3 coding sequence is TGTGCCAGCAGCCGGACTAGCGGGGGGGCACATGAGCAGTTCTTC.

The chain combines TRBV5-1 with TRBJ2-3; D is perhaps TRBD1 (6 bases). This CDR3 region has 16 residues. Trimming pared 5 bases from V and 2 bases from J, leaving 18 bases between. Germline V CDR1 and CDR2: SGHRS, YFSETQ. The DNA for the CDR3 is TGCGCCAGCAGAAAACTCCTGGGGGCGATCACAGATACGCAGTATTTT. Translation gives CASRKLLGAITDTQYF.

This clone was counted once. This chain uses TRBV10-3 with TRBJ2-2; 8 bases are a match to TRBD2. Germline V lookup: CDR1 ENHRY, CDR2 SYGVKD. Trimming took 5 bases from V and 6 from J; bases not matched to a gene: 5. The CDR3 is 14 residues long. The CDR3 DNA reads as TGTGCCATCAGTAGCGGGAGCGATTCCGGGGAGCTGTTTTTT. Encoded protein: CAISSGSDSGELFF.

The rearrangement links TRBV4-2 to TRBJ2-2; 12 nucleotides agree with TRBD2. V lost 1 base, J lost 2 bases, and 8 bases stayed unmatched. Germline CDR1 and CDR2: LGHNA and YNFKEQ. This CDR3 is 19 amino acids long. CDR3 nucleotides: TGTGCCAGCAGCCAAGCCCCATCGACTAGCGGGGGCAACACCGGGGAGCTGTTTTTT. Translating it yields CASSQAPSTSGGNTGELFF.

The rearrangement uses TRBV9 and TRBJ2-5; 10 nucleotides align to TRBD2. The CDR3 has 15 amino acids. Germline-derived CDR1 and CDR2 are SGDLS and YYNGEE. Trimming took 3 bases from V and 4 from J; bases not matched to a gene: 6. The CDR3: CASSERGGGGETQYF. In nucleotides, the CDR3 is TGTGCCAGCAGCGAGCGGGGGGGCGGAGGAGAGACCCAGTACTTC.

This clone was recorded once. The chain carries TRBV11-3 and TRBJ2-7; D may be TRBD1 (5 bases). Trimming left V 5 bases short and J 6 bases short, with 17 bases between. Germline assignment: CDR1 SGHNT and CDR2 YENEEA. This CDR3 region has 14 residues. The CDR3 bases are TGTGCCAGCAGCCCAAGCTCGCAAAGGGGCGAGCAGTACTTC. This sequence encodes CASSPSSQRGEQYF.

This chain connects TRBV6-6 to TRBJ2-1; 8 nucleotides match TRBD1. V dropped 6 bases and J dropped 5; count of bases not matched to a gene: 6. The germline V gene encodes CDR1 MNHNY and CDR2 SVGAGI (reference sequence). The CDR3 loop spans 14 amino acids. CDR3 protein: CASSSGTGNNEQFF. The CDR3 DNA reads TGTGCCAGCAGCTCTGGGACAGGTAACAATGAGCAGTTCTTC.

With regard to this clone: Other DNA sequences in this sample translate to the same CDR3. The chain joins TRBV20-1 to TRBJ1-2; D uncertain. CDR3 size: 11 residues. Per the germline V gene, CDR1 is DFQATT and CDR2 is SNEGSKA (reference sequence). With 3 bases removed from V and 3 bases from J, the gap between germline ends came to 5 bases. CDR3 DNA: TGCAGTGCTAGGCGCGACTATGGCTACACCTTC. Translation gives CSARRDYGYTF.

Worth noting for this clone: One end of the junction fails to match germline, which may point to a read error. The chain is built from TRBV2 and TRBJ1-4, with D tentatively TRBD1 (6 bases). CDR1 is SNHLY, CDR2 FYNNEI, per germline. The CDR3 totals 14 residues. The CDR3 DNA is TGTGCCAGCAGCGAAGGGGGTGCGGGTGAAAAACTGTTTTTT. Protein sequence: CASSEGGAGEKLFF.

There are a few counts of this clone. This chain joins TRBV19 and TRBJ1-1, with a weak D call TRBD1 (6 bases). The CDR3 length is 14 residues. Germline CDR1 and CDR2: LNHDA and SQIVND (reference sequence). Trimming removed 3 bases at V and 4 bases at J, with 12 bases between. CDR3 DNA sequence: TGTGCCAGTAGTATCGGGGGGCGGAGCACTGAAGCTTTCTTT. Translation: CASSIGGRSTEAFF.

The chain combines TRBV20-1 with TRBJ2-2; perhaps TRBD2 as D (5 bases). This CDR3 has 11 residues. V was cut by 7 bases and J by 7 bases, with 10 bases left in between. CDR1 and CDR2 (germline): DFQATT, SNEGSKA (reference sequence). The CDR3 loop is CSVRRGGELFF. The CDR3 nucleotides are TGCAGTGTTCGACGGGGCGGGGAGCTGTTTTTT.

This rearrangement joins TRBV6-6 to TRBJ2-3; 9 bases match TRBD2. This CDR3 contains 14 residues. Germline V gene data show CDR1 as MNHNY and CDR2 as SVGAGI (reference sequence). J gave up 1 base and V 10 bases, and 6 bases lay outside the gene matches. The CDR3 protein is CATLAGRGTDTQYF. CDR3 bases: TGTGCCACCCTAGCGGGACGAGGCACAGATACGCAGTATTTT.

The genes are TRBV7-9 and TRBJ2-5; 9 bases fit TRBD2. In germline, CDR1 is SEHNR, CDR2 FQNEAQ (reference sequence). J gave up 4 bases and V 1 base, and 4 bases lay outside the gene matches. The CDR3 spans 15 residues. The CDR3 DNA sequence: TGTGCCAGCAGCTTAGGTAGCGGGGGAGGAGAGACCCAGTACTTC. Translation gives CASSLGSGGGETQYF.

The chain recombines TRBV5-4 with TRBJ1-4, with TRBD1 matching over 9 bases. The ends lost 4 bases at V and 8 bases at J; junction bases unmatched: 6. The germline CDR1 and CDR2 sequences are SGHNT and YYREEE (reference sequence). The CDR3 runs 14 residues. In nucleotides, the CDR3 is TGTGCCAGCAGCCGGGACAGGGAAAGGGAAAAACTGTTTTTT. It encodes CASSRDREREKLFF.

J is TRBJ1-1 and V is TRBV27; D call uncertain. V was trimmed by 6 bases and J by 3 bases, leaving 14 bases between them. The length of the CDR3 is 14 residues. Per the germline V gene, CDR1 is MNHEY and CDR2 is SMNVEV (reference sequence). The chain's CDR3 is CASRPHGLDTEAFF. CDR3 coding DNA: TGTGCCAGCAGACCCCATGGACTGGACACTGAAGCTTTCTTT.

The gene calls are TRBV4-3 and TRBJ1-2; TRBD1 aligns across 8 bases. The V gene end was trimmed by 2 bases and the J gene end by 7 bases; junction bases not matched to a gene: 6. CDR1 and CDR2 from the germline V gene are LGHNA and YSLEER. The CDR3 has 14 residues. This CDR3 reads CASSQLQGAGGYTF. As DNA, the CDR3 is TGCGCCAGCAGCCAACTCCAGGGGGCGGGTGGCTACACCTTC.

The V gene is TRBV5-4, the J gene TRBJ2-3, with 11 bases aligning to TRBD2. The CDR3 contains 18 residues. Unmatched junction bases numbered 13, after V lost 1 base and J lost 6 bases. CDR1 SGHNT and CDR2 YYREEE come from the germline V gene (reference sequence). As DNA, the CDR3 is TGTGCCAGCAGCTTGACACTAGCGGGAGTGGGCTGGGAGGATACGCAGTATTTT. It specifies CASSLTLAGVGWEDTQYF.

V usage is TRBV7-9 and J usage is TRBJ1-4, with 7 nucleotides matching TRBD1. CDR1 is SEHNR and CDR2 is FQNEAQ in the germline V gene (reference sequence). The CDR3 runs to 16 residues. V shed 4 bases and J 2 bases; nucleotides not matched to a gene: 7. As DNA, the CDR3 is TGTGCCAGCAGCTCACGACAGGGTCTCACTAATGAAAAACTGTTTTTT. Translation gives CASSSRQGLTNEKLFF.

On this clone: The junction and the germline gene differ at one end; a read error may be behind it. This chain connects TRBV5-4 to TRBJ1-1, with a possible D match to TRBD1 (6 bases). Germline lookup yields CDR1 SGHNT and CDR2 YYREEE (reference sequence). This CDR3 is built from 14 residues. CDR3 in DNA: TGCGCCAGCAGCTTGGGAGGGGGATACACTGAAGCTTTCTTT. This codes for CASSLGGGYTEAFF.

V and J are TRBV5-6 and TRBJ2-7; 9 bases map to TRBD1. From germline, CDR1 is SGHDT and CDR2 YYEEEE. With 4 bases clipped from V and 6 bases from J, the junction kept 20 bases outside the gene matches. This CDR3 spans 18 amino acids. CDR3 coding DNA: TGTGCCAGCAGCCCCCGGGACAGGGCGGTGTTAGGTTTAAGCGAGCAGTACTTC. Protein sequence: CASSPRDRAVLGLSEQYF. The whole variable domain, remainder taken from reference TRBV5-6 and TRBJ2-7, is DAGVTQSPTHLIKTRGQQVTLRCSPKSGHDTVSWYQQALGQGPQFIFQYYEEEERQRGNFPDRFSGHQFPNYSSELNVNALLLGDSALYLCASSPRDRAVLGLSEQYFGPGTRLTVT.

The V gene is TRBV27, the J gene TRBJ1-2; 8 bases align to TRBD1. The CDR3 is made up of 13 amino acids. The V and J ends lost 4 bases and 7 bases, in that order; junction bases with no gene match: 5. The germline V gene encodes CDR1 MNHEY and CDR2 SMNVEV (reference sequence). The CDR3 is CASSSRQGAGYTF. CDR3 nucleotide sequence: TGTGCCAGCAGTTCCCGGCAGGGGGCTGGCTACACCTTC.

The CDR3 coding sequence is TGTGCCAGCAGTGAAGCGCTACTGACACGGGATACGCAGTATTTT. It specifies CASSEALLTRDTQYF. The chain combines TRBV2 with TRBJ2-3; D gene unclear. Germline lookup yields CDR1 SNHLY and CDR2 FYNNEI. The CDR3 covers 15 residues. The germline V and J ends were trimmed by 0 bases and 6 bases, with 13 bases remaining between them. The variable domain in full, completed from reference TRBV2 and TRBJ2-3, reads EPEVTQTPSHQVTQMGQEVILRCVPISNHLYFYWYRQILGQKVEFLVSFYNNEISEKSEIFDDQFSVERPDGSNFTLKIRSTKLEDSAMYFCASSEALLTRDTQYFGPGTRLTVL.

A few counts support this clone. The genes are TRBV5-6 and TRBJ2-5; D call uncertain. The CDR3 extends over 14 amino acids. V was pared by 3 bases and J by 0 bases, with 9 bases between. Per the germline V gene, CDR1 is SGHDT and CDR2 is YYEEEE. The CDR3 loop reads CASSSESYQETQYF. Here the CDR3 DNA reads TGTGCCAGCAGCTCCGAGTCTTACCAAGAGACCCAGTACTTC.

This clone was seen many times. Here the CDR3 reads CASSPGDFYGYTF. CDR3 sequence (DNA): TGTGCCAGCAGCCCCGGGGACTTCTATGGCTACACCTTC. V gene TRBV6-1 combines with J gene TRBJ1-2; possible D gene TRBD1, 5 bases. Trimming left V 6 bases short and J 4 bases short, with 12 bases between. The CDR3 is 13 residues long. Germline CDR1 is MNHNS and CDR2 is SASEGT.